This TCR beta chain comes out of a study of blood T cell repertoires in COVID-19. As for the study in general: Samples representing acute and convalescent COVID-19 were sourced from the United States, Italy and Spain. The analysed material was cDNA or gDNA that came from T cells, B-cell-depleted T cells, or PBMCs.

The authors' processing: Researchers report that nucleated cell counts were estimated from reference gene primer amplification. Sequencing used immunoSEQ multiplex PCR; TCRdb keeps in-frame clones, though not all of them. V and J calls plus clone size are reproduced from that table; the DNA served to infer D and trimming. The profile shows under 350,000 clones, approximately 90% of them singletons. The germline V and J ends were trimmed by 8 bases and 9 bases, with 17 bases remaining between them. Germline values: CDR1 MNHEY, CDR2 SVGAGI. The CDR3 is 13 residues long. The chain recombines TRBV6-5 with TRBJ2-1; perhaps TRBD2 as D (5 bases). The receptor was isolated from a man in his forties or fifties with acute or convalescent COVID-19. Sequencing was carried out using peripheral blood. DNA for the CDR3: TGTGCCAGCCGCGCCGGGGTTTGGGGTGAGCAGTTCTTC. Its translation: CASRAGVWGEQFF.